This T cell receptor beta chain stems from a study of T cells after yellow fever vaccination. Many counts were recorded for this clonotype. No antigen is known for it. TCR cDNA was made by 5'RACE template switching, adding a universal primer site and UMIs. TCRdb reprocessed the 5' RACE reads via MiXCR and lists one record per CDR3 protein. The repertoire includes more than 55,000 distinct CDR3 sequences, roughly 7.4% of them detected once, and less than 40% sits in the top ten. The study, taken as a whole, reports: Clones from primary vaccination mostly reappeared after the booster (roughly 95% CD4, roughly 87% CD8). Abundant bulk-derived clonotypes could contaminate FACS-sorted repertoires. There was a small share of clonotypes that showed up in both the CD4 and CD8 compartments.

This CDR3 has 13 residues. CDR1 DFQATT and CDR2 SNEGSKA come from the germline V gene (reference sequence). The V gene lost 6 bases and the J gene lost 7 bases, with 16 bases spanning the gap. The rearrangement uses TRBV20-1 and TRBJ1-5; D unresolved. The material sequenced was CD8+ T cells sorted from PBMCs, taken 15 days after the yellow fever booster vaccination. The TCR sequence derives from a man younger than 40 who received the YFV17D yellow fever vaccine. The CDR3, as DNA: TGCAGTGCCGAACTGGTGGGTGGACAGCCCCAGCATTTT. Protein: CSAELVGGQPQHF.